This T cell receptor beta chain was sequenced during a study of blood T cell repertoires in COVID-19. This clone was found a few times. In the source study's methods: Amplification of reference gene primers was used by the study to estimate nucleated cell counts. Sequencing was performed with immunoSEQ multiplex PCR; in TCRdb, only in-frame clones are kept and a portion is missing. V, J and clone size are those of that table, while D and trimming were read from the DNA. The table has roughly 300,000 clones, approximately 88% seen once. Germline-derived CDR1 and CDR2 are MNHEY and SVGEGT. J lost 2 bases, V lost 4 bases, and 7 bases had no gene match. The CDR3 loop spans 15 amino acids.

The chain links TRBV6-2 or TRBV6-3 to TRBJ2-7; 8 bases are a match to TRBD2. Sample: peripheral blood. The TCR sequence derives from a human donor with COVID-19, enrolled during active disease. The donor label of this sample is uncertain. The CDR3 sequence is CASSLTAGVAYEQYF. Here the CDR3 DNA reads TGTGCCAGCAGTTTAACAGCGGGGGTTGCCTACGAGCAGTACTTC.